This T cell receptor (beta chain) was found in a study of shared clonotypes between healthy human individuals. For every subset, genomic DNA was evenly distributed across several immunoSEQ plates. TCRdb's copy holds only in-frame clones and misses some; the assay was immunoSEQ multiplex PCR. Of some 500,000 clones listed, roughly 95% are singletons. The study separated CD4+ cells into CD45RA+ naive and CD45RA-negative memory subsets. The CDR3 totals 14 residues. Germline V gene data show CDR1 as LNHDA and CDR2 as SQIVND (reference sequence). The J segment lost 5 bases and the V segment lost 7 bases, leaving 4 bases of the junction unmatched. This clone has just one count.

This chain uses TRBV19 with TRBJ2-1, with 11 positions matching TRBD2. The sample comprised naive CD4+ T cells sorted from blood. Sample subset: CD45RA+ positively selected. The TCR sequence derives from a woman in her twenties or thirties in good health. The DNA of the CDR3 is TGTGCCAGTACATTAGCGGGAGGGGACAATGAGCAGTTCTTC. The encoded protein is CASTLAGGDNEQFF.